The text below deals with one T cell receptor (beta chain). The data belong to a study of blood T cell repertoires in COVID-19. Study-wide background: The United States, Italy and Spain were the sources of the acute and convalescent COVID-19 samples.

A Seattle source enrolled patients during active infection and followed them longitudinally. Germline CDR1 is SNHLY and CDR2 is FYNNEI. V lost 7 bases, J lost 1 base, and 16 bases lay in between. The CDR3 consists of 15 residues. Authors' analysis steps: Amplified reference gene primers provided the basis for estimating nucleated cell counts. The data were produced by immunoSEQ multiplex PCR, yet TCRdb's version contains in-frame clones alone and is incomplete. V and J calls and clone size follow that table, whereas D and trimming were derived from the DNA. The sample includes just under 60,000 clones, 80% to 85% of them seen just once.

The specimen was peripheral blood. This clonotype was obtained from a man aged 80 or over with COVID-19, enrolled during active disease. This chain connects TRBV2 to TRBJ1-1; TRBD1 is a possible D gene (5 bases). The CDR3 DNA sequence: TGTGCCAGCAACCGGTTTGGACACTCGAACACTGAAGCTTTCTTT. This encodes CASNRFGHSNTEAFF.